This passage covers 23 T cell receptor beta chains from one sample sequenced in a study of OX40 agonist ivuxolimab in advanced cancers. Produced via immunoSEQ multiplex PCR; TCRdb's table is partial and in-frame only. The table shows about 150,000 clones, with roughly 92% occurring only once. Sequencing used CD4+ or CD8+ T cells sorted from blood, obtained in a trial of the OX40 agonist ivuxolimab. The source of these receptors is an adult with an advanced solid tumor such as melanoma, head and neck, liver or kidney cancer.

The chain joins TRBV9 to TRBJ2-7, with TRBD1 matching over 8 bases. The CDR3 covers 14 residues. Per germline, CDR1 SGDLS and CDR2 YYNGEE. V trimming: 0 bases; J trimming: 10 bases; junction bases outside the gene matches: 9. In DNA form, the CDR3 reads TGTGCCAGCAGCGTAGTGGGGGACAGGACTCACCAGTACTTC. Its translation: CASSVVGDRTHQYF.

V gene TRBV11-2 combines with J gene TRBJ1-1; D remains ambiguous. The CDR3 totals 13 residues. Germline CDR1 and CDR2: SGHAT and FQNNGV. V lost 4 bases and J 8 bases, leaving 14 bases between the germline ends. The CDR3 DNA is TGTGCCAGCAGCTCCAGCTTATTTAGGGAAGCTTTCTTT. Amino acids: CASSSSLFREAFF.

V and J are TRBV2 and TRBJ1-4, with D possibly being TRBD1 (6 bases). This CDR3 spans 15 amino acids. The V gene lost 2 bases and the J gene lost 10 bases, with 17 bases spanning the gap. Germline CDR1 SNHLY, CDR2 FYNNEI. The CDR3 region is CASSETRQVAGKLFF. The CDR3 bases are TGTGCCAGCAGTGAAACCCGACAGGTCGCTGGAAAACTGTTTTTT.

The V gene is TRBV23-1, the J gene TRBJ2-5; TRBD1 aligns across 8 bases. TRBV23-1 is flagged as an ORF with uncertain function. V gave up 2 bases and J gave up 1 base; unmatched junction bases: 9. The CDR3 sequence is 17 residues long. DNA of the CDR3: TGCGCCAGCAGTCAAGACAGGGGCCGGGCCTCCCAAGAGACCCAGTACTTC. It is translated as CASSQDRGRASQETQYF.

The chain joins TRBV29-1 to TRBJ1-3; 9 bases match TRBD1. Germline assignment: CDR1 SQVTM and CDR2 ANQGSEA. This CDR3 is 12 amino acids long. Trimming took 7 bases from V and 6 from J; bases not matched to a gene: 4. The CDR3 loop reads CSAGTGPNTIYF. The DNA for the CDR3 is TGCAGCGCCGGGACAGGGCCAAACACCATATATTTT.

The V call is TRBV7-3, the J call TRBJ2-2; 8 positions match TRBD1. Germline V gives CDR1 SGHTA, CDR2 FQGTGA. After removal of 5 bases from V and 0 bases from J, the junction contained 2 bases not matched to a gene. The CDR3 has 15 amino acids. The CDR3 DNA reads TGTGCCAGCAGCCAACAGGGGGCGAACACCGGGGAGCTGTTTTTT. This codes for CASSQQGANTGELFF.

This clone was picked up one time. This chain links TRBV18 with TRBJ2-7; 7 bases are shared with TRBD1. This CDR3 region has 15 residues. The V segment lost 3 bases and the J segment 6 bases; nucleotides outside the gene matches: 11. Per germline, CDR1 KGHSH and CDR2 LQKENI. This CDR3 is CASSPDRARSREQYF. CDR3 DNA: TGTGCCAGCTCACCCGACAGGGCCCGGTCTCGCGAGCAGTACTTC.

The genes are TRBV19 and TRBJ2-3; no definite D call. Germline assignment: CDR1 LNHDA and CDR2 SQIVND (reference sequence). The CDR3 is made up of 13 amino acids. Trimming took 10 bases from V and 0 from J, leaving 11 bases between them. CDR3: CATSSASTDTQYF. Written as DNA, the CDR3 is TGTGCCACTTCTTCGGCTAGCACAGATACGCAGTATTTT.

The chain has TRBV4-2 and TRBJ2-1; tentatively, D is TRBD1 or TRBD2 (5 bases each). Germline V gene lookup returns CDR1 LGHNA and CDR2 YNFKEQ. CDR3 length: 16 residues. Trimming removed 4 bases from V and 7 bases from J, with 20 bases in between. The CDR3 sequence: CASSRFRDDPGNEQFF. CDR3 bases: TGTGCCAGCAGCCGTTTCCGGGACGACCCAGGGAATGAGCAGTTCTTC.

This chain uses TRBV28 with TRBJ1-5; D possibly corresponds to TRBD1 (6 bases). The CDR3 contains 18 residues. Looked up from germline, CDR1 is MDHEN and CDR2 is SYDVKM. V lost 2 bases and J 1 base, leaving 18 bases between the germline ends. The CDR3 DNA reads TGTGCCAGCAGTTTAGGGGGCGGAAACCTCGGGAGCAATCAGCCCCAGCATTTT. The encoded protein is CASSLGGGNLGSNQPQHF.

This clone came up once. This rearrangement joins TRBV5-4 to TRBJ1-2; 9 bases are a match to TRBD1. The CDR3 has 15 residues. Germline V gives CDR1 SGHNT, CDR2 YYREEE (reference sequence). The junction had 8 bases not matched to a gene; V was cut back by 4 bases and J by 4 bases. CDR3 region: CASSTTGGRIYGYTF. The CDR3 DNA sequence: TGTGCCAGCAGCACGACAGGGGGAAGGATCTATGGCTACACCTTC.

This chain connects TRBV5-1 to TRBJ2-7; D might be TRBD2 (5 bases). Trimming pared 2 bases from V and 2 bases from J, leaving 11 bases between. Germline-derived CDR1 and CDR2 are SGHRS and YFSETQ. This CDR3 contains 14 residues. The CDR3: CASSFGEGAYEQYF. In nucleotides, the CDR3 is TGCGCCAGCAGCTTCGGTGAGGGAGCCTACGAGCAGTACTTC.

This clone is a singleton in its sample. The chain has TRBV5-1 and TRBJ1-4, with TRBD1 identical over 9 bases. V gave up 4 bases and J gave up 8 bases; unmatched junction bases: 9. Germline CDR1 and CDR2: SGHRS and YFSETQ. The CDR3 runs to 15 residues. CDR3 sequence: CASSATGGLGEKLFF. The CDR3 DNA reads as TGCGCCAGCAGCGCTACAGGGGGCCTGGGAGAAAAACTGTTTTTT.

CDR3: CASSLAPGQGNQPQHF. In DNA form, the CDR3 reads TGCGCCAGCAGCTTGGCTCCGGGACAGGGGAATCAGCCCCAGCATTTT. This chain uses TRBV5-1 with TRBJ1-5, with 10 bases that match TRBD1. The CDR3 covers 16 residues. The germline CDR1 and CDR2 sequences are SGHRS and YFSETQ. The J segment lost 4 bases and the V segment lost 0 bases, leaving 4 bases of the junction unmatched.

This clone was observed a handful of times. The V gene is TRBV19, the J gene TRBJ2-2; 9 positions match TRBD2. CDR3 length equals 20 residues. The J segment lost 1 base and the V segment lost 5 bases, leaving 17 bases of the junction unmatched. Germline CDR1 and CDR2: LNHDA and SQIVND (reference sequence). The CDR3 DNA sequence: TGTGCCAGTAGTCCTATAGCGGGAGTCAATCCCCTGATGAACACCGGGGAGCTGTTTTTT. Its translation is CASSPIAGVNPLMNTGELFF.

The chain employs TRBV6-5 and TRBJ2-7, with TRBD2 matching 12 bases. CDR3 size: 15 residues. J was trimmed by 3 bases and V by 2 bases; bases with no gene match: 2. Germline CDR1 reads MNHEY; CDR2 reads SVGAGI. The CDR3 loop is CASSYGGLAGYEQYF. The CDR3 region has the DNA TGTGCCAGCAGTTACGGGGGACTAGCGGGCTACGAGCAGTACTTC.

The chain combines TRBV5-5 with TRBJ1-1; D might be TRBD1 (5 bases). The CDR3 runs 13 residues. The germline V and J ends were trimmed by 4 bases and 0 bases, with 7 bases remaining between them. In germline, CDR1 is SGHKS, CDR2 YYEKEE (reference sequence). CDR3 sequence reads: CASSATVNTEAFF. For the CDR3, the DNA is TGTGCCAGCAGCGCGACAGTGAACACTGAAGCTTTCTTT.

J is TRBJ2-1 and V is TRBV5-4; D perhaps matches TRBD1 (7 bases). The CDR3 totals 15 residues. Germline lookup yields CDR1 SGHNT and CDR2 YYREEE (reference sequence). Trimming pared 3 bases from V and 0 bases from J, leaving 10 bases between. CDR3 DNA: TGTGCCAGCAGCTCCAGGGGGGCCTCCTACAATGAGCAGTTCTTC. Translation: CASSSRGASYNEQFF.

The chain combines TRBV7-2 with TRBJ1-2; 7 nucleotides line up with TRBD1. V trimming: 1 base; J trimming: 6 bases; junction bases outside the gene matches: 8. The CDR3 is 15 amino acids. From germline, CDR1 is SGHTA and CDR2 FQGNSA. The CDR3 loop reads CASSLVIGQGDGYTF. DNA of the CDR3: TGTGCCAGCAGCTTAGTAATAGGGCAGGGGGATGGCTACACCTTC. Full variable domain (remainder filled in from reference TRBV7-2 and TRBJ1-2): GAGVSQSPSNKVTEKGKDVELRCDPISGHTALYWYRQSLGQGLEFLIYFQGNSAPDKSGLPSDRFSAERTGGSVSTLTIQRTQQEDSAVYLCASSLVIGQGDGYTFGSGTRLTVV.

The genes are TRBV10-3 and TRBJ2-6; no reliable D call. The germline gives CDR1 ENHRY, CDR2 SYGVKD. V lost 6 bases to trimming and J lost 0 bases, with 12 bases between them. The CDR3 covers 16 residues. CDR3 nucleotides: TGTGCCATCAGCCCAGACATTTACTCTGGGGCCAACGTCCTGACTTTC. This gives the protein CAISPDIYSGANVLTF.

Written as DNA, the CDR3 is TGTGCCAGCTCATCCTCGACAGGGACCAGCACAGATACGCAGTATTTT. This translates into CASSSSTGTSTDTQYF. V usage is TRBV18 and J usage is TRBJ2-3, with 7 bases aligning to TRBD1. Germline V gene sequence: CDR1 KGHSH, CDR2 LQKENI. This CDR3 is 16 amino acids long. V dropped 5 bases and J dropped 0; count of bases not matched to a gene: 8.

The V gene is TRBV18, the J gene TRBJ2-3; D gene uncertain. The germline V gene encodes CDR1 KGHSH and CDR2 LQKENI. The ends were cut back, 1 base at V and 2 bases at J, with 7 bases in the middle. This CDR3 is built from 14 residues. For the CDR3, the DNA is TGTGCCAGCTCACCACGGGCCTTCACAGATACGCAGTATTTT. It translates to CASSPRAFTDTQYF. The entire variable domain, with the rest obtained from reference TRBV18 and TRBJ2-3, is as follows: NAGVMQNPRHLVRRRGQEARLRCSPMKGHSHVYWYRQLPEEGLKFMVYLQKENIIDESGMPKERFSAEFPKEGPSILRIQQVVRGDSAAYFCASSPRAFTDTQYFGPGTRLTVL.

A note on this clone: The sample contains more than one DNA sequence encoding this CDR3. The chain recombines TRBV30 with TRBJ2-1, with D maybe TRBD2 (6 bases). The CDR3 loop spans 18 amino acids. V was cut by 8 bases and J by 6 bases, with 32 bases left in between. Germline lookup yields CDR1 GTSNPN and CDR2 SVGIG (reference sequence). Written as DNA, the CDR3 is TGTGCCGGGGAGGCCCGGTTCCTAGCAGGAAGTCGGCTCAATGAGCAGTTCTTC. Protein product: CAGEARFLAGSRLNEQFF. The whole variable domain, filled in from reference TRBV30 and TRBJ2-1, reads SQTIHQWPATLVQPVGSPLSLECTVEGTSNPNLYWYRQAAGRGLQLLFYSVGIGQISSEVPQNLSASRPQDRQFILSSKKLLLSDSGFYLCAGEARFLAGSRLNEQFFGPGTRLTVL.